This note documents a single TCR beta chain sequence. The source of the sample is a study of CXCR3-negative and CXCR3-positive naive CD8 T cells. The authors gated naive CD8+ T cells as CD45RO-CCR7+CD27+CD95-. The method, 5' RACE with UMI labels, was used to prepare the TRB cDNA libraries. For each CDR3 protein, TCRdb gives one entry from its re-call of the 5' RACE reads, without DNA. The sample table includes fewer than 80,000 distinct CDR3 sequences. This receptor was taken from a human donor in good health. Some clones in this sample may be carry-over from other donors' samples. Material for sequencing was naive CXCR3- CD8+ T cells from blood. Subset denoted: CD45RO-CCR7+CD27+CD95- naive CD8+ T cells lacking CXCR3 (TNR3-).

The chain's CDR3 is CASSSRDTSYEQYF. This sequence joins TRBV28 and TRBJ2-7; the TRBD1 assignment by TCRdb is unverifiable without DNA. CDR3 length equals 14 residues. CDR1 is MDHEN and CDR2 is SYDVKM in the germline V gene. Complete variable domain (other parts from reference TRBV28 and TRBJ2-7): DVKVTQSSRYLVKRTGEKVFLECVQDMDHENMFWYRQDPGLGLRLIYFSYDVKMKEKGDIPEGYSVSREKKERFSLILESASTNQTSMYLCASSSRDTSYEQYFGPGTRLTVT.